Listed here are 7 T cell receptor beta chains from one sample, sequenced in a study of breast tumors, draining lymph nodes, adjacent tissues. Each CDR3 protein gets one entry after TCRdb re-called the multiplex PCR reads with MiXCR. This table has about 53,000 distinct CDR3 sequences, around 40% appearing once. The source material was breast tumor tissue. These receptors originate from a female donor with breast cancer. Some clones in this sample may be carry-over from other donors' samples.

The sample holds many counts of this clonotype. V is TRBV7-2 and J is TRBJ1-5; D not certain. The CDR3 covers 13 residues. Trimming took 3 bases from V and 3 from J, leaving 6 bases between them. Germline V gene lookup returns CDR1 SGHTA and CDR2 FQGNSA. CDR3 sequence: CASSFVDNQPQHF. CDR3 nucleotides: TGTGCCAGCAGCTTTGTAGACAATCAGCCCCAGCATTTT. The full variable domain, in which reference TRBV7-2 and TRBJ1-5 provide the parts outside the CDR3, is GAGVSQSPSNKVTEKGKDVELRCDPISGHTALYWYRQSLGQGLEFLIYFQGNSAPDKSGLPSDRFSAERTGGSVSTLTIQRTQQEDSAVYLCASSFVDNQPQHFGDGTRLSIL.

The rearrangement links TRBV10-2 to TRBJ2-5; 7 bases agree with TRBD1. CDR1 is WSHSY, CDR2 SAAADI, per germline. V shed 0 bases and J 5 bases; nucleotides not matched to a gene: 12. CDR3 size: 17 residues. The CDR3 DNA reads TGCGCCAGCAGTGAGTCCTCCTTCCCAGGGGGAGCGGAGACCCAGTACTTC. Its protein product is CASSESSFPGGAETQYF.

This clonotype appeared many times. The rearrangement joins TRBV7-9 to TRBJ2-7; TRBD1 matches 7 bases. This CDR3 region has 12 residues. Per germline, CDR1 SEHNR and CDR2 FQNEAQ (reference sequence). After removal of 8 bases from V and 4 bases from J, the junction contained 5 bases not matched to a gene. In DNA, the CDR3 is TGTGCCAGCTCGGGACAGATATACGAGCAGTACTTC. Its translation is CASSGQIYEQYF.

This clonotype appeared many times. This rearrangement joins TRBV7-8 to TRBJ1-5, with TRBD1 identical over 11 bases. This CDR3 contains 15 residues. V lost 6 bases, J lost 6 bases, and 7 bases stayed unmatched. Looked up from germline, CDR1 is SGHVS and CDR2 is FQNEAQ. The DNA of the CDR3 is TGTGCCAGCAGATTGACAGGACAGGGGGCTCAGCCCCAGCATTTT. Its translation is CASRLTGQGAQPQHF.

This clonotype was recorded at least ten times. The chain uses TRBV10-3 and TRBJ1-5; the D gene is possibly TRBD1 (6 bases). The CDR3 totals 12 residues. The V and J ends lost 6 bases and 14 bases respectively, with 17 bases between them. CDR1 ENHRY and CDR2 SYGVKD come from the germline V gene. The CDR3, as DNA: TGTGCCATCAGGACAGGACCAGCCTACGAGCATTTT. Translating gives CAIRTGPAYEHF.

Points on this clonotype: Since a much larger clone is just one base distant, this may be a read error. The rearrangement uses TRBV28 and TRBJ2-5, with D possibly matching TRBD2 (6 bases). The CDR3 covers 16 residues. Germline V gene lookup returns CDR1 MDHEN and CDR2 SYDVKM. Trimming cost V 3 bases and J 5 bases, with 19 bases left between them. This CDR3 reads CASSFKLRLELETQYF. The CDR3 DNA reads TGTGCCAGCAGTTTTAAGTTAAGACTAGAGTTGGAGACCCAGTACTTC. The whole variable domain, remainder taken from reference TRBV28 and TRBJ2-5, is DVKVTQSSRYLVKRTGEKVFLECVQDMDHENMFWYRQDPGLGLRLIYFSYDVKMKEKGDIPEGYSVSREKKERFSLILESASTNQTSMYLCASSFKLRLELETQYFGPGTRLLVL.

This chain connects TRBV24-1 to TRBJ2-1, with unresolved D. The CDR3 is 15 amino acids. The V end lost 3 bases, the J end lost 8 bases, and 16 bases lay between the germline ends. Germline V gene lookup returns CDR1 KGHDR and CDR2 SFDVKD. Here the CDR3 reads CATSDTAYRVHEQFF. The CDR3 nucleotides read TGTGCCACCAGTGATACGGCCTACAGAGTCCATGAGCAGTTCTTC.